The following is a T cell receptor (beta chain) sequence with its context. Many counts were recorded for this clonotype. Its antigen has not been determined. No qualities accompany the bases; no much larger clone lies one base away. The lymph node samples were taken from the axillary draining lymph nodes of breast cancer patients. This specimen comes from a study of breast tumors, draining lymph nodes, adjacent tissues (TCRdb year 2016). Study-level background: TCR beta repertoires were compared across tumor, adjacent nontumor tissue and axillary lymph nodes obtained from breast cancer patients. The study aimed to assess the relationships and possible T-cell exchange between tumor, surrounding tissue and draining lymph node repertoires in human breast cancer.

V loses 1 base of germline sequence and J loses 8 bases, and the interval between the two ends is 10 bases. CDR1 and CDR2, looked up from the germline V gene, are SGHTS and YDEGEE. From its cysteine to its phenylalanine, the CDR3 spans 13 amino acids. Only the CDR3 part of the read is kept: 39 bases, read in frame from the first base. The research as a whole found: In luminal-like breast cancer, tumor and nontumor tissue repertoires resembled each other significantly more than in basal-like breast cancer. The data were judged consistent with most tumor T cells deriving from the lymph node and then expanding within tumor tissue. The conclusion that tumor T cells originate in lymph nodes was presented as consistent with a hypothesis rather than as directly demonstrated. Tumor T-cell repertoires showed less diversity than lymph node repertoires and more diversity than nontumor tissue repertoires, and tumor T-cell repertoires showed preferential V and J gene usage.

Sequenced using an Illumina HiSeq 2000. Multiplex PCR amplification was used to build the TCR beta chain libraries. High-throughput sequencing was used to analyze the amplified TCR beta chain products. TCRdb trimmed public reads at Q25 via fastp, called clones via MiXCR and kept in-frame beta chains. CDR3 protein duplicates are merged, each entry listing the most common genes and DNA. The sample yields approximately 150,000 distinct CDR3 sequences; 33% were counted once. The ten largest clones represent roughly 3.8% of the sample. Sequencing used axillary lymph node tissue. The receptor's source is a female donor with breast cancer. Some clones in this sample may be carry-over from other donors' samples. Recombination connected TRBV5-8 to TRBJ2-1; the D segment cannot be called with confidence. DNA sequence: TGTGCCAGCAGCTTGCGACTTTTCGATGAGCAGTTCTTC. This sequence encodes CASSLRLFDEQFF.